The T cell receptor (beta chain) under discussion was sequenced for a study of T cell responses to AZD1222 COVID-19 vaccine. The study's findings and limits: The study found Spike-specific TCR breadth and depth rose after two AZD1222 doses. Unmutated variant regions are reportedly the target of nearly half of TCRs that are spike-specific. In a largely white British group with more females than males, clonal diversity was possibly underestimated.

In regard to this clone: Its antigen is unidentified.

Method: immunoSEQ multiplex PCR; TCRdb's copy keeps in-frame clones and lacks some. Here the sample spans some 170,000 clones, around 92% being singletons. Trimming at V came to 6 bases and at J to 3 bases, leaving 13 bases not matched to a gene. The length of the CDR3 is 17 residues. Germline values: CDR1 LNHDA, CDR2 SQIVND (reference sequence). The chain carries TRBV19 and TRBJ1-5, with 8 bases aligning to TRBD1. The TCR sequence derives from an adult who received the AZD1222 COVID-19 vaccine. The specimen was peripheral blood, collected 28 days after the second AZD1222 dose. This chain's CDR3 is CASSPYPGGQINQPQHF. The DNA for the CDR3 is TGTGCCAGTAGCCCATACCCAGGGGGCCAGATCAATCAGCCCCAGCATTTT.